The clone carrying this TCR beta chain appeared a single time. This sample stems from a study of brain T cells in children with intractable seizures. Generated by immunoSEQ multiplex PCR, the TCRdb table keeps only in-frame clones and is missing some. The profile shows 95,000 to 120,000 clones, approximately 94% of them singletons. CDR3 length: 14 residues. Trimming removed 0 bases from V and 4 bases from J; junction bases left unmatched: 5. CDR1 is GTSNPN and CDR2 is SVGIG in the germline V gene (reference sequence). Only cases whose brain tissue showed the highest T cell transcript signatures were sequenced.

The TCR was taken from a boy under two years old with hemimegalencephaly and intractable seizures. J is TRBJ1-1 and V is TRBV30; 7 bases agree with TRBD1. The input for sequencing was peripheral blood, taken at surgery. The CDR3 loop is CAWSVQGRGTEAFF. CDR3 nucleotides: TGTGCCTGGAGTGTACAGGGGAGGGGCACTGAAGCTTTCTTT.